This TCR beta chain was captured in a study of T cells after yellow fever vaccination. Whole-study context: Preparation used SMART-Seq v4 Ultra Low Input for the low-cell-number fractions.

Comment on this clonotype: As yet, its antigen is unknown.

The study made its TCR cDNA through 5'RACE template switching. That step introduced a universal primer site along with UMIs. Each CDR3 protein is one row after TCRdb ran MiXCR on the 5' RACE reads. The table records hundreds of thousands of distinct CDR3 sequences, 8.5% to 10% of them present only once. The CDR3 runs to 12 residues. Trimming took 6 bases from V and 6 from J; bases not matched to a gene: 5. Germline CDR1 reads DFQATT; CDR2 reads SNEGSKA (reference sequence). Study outcomes and limitations: Peak timing came faster in the weaker secondary response, day 5 versus 15. Clones that expanded after primary vaccination mostly reappeared after the booster (over 95% CD4, 70% to 90% CD8).

The rearrangement uses TRBV20-1 and TRBJ1-2; 9 bases are a match to TRBD1. The receptor's source is a young man who received the YFV17D yellow fever vaccine. Sequencing used CD4+ T cells sorted from PBMCs, obtained 5 days after the yellow fever booster vaccination. The CDR3 nucleotides read TGCAGTGCGCCCGACAGGGGGGATGGCTACACCTTC. Residues: CSAPDRGDGYTF.